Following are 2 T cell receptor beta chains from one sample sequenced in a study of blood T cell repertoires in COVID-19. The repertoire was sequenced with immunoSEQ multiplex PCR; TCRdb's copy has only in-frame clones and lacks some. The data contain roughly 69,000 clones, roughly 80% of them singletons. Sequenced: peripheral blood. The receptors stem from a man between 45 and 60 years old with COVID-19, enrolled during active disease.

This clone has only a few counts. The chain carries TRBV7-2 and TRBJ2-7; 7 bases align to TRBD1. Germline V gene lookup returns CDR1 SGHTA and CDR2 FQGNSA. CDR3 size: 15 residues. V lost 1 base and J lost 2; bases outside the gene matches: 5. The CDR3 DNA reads TGTGCCAGCAGCTTAGATGGGACAGAAACCTACGAGCAGTACTTC. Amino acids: CASSLDGTETYEQYF.

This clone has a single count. The CDR3 DNA reads as TGTGCCAGCAGCAAAGACGGACTAGCGGGTTGCCAAGAGACCCAGTACTTC. This sequence encodes CASSKDGLAGCQETQYF. The rearrangement joins TRBV21-1 to TRBJ2-5; the table's D call, TRBD2, was not checked against the DNA. TRBV21-1 is a listed pseudogene. The CDR3 is 17 amino acids.